The rows below give T cell receptor beta chains drawn from one sample of a study of cytomegalovirus exposure and HLA in healthy donors. The assay was immunoSEQ multiplex PCR, and TCRdb's table has in-frame clones only and misses some. The sample has around 100,000 clones; around three quarters are singletons. Specimen: PBMCs. Source of these receptors: a man aged 25 to 40 in good health and CMV-seropositive. CDR3s include the opening cysteine and the closing phenylalanine or tryptophan. A D gene is named only where the DNA matches it firmly. Clone size is stated in some rows and not others, as once, few, many or a class when expanded.

V gene	clone size	D gene	J gene	CDR3 DNA	CDR3 protein
TRBV7-2	.	.	TRBJ1-6	TGTGCCAGCAGTACAGGGAATTCACCCCTCCACTTT	CASSTGNSPLHF
TRBV5-1	.	.	TRBJ2-2	TGCGCCAGCAGCTTGGCTACGGGGGGCGCGGGCACCGGGGAGCTGTTTTTT	CASSLATGGAGTGELFF
TRBV4-2	once	TRBD2	TRBJ2-1	TGTGCCAGCAGCCCTCTCTGGCGGGGGTCGCCTAACCATGAGCAGTTCTTC	CASSPLWRGSPNHEQFF
TRBV27	.	.	TRBJ1-1	TGTGCCAGCAGTTCCAAACAGGGATTTACTGAAGCCTTCTTT	CASSSKQGFTEAFF
TRBV6-5	.	TRBD1	TRBJ1-2	TGTGCCAGCAGCCACAGGGGGCTGGATGGCTACACCTTC	CASSHRGLDGYTF
TRBV15	once	TRBD1	TRBJ1-2	TGTGCCACCGCAGATCGGACAGGGGATAGAGGCTACACCTTC	CATADRTGDRGYTF
TRBV4-3	.	.	TRBJ1-2	TGCGCCAGCAGCCAACGTCCGGGGAAGGACTATGGCTACACCTTC	CASSQRPGKDYGYTF
TRBV18	.	.	TRBJ1-2	TGTGCCAGCTCACCACTGGGTTCGGGCTATGGCTACACCTTC	CASSPLGSGYGYTF
TRBV4-1	few	TRBD1	TRBJ1-2	TGCGCCAGCAGCCAAGATCGGACAGGGAGCGGCTACACCTTC	CASSQDRTGSGYTF
TRBV7-8	.	.	TRBJ1-6	TGTGCCAGCAGCTTTGAGGGGGCACCCCTCCACTTT	CASSFEGAPLHF
TRBV2	.	TRBD1	TRBJ1-5	TGTGCCAGCAGGAAAGGACAGGATCAGCCCCAGCATTTT	CASRKGQDQPQHF
TRBV27	.	TRBD2	TRBJ2-7	TGTGCCAGCGGGACTAGCCTATACGAGCAGTACTTC	CASGTSLYEQYF
TRBV4-1	few	.	TRBJ2-5	TGCGCCAGCAGCCAAGATCCTATGGACTACTTGTACTTC	CASSQDPMDYLYF
TRBV21-1	.	.	TRBJ2-7	TGTGCCAGCAGCAACCATGAAGGGGGCTGGTTCGAGCAGTACTTC	CASSNHEGGWFEQYF
TRBV28	.	TRBD2	TRBJ2-1	TGTGCCAGGGCCGACCGGCTAGCGGGGGACTGGGGAGCAGGTGAGCAGTTCTTC	CARADRLAGDWGAGEQFF
TRBV2	.	.	TRBJ1-2	TGTGCCAGCAGTGAAGGTCAGGGGAGAGGCTACACCTTC	CASSEGQGRGYTF
TRBV27	few	.	TRBJ1-5	TGTGCCAGCAGGAGGGTACAAAGTAATCAGCCCCAGCATTTT	CASRRVQSNQPQHF
TRBV6-6	.	TRBD1	TRBJ1-4	TGTGCCAGCAGCTGGGGACAGACAACTAATGAAAAACTGTTTTTT	CASSWGQTTNEKLFF
TRBV9	.	TRBD2	TRBJ2-1	TGTGCCAGCAGCGGTAGCGGGGGGGCGGTGTATGAGCAGTTCTTC	CASSGSGGAVYEQFF
TRBV7-8	.	.	TRBJ2-5	TGTGCCAGCAGCCCGGGGACTGACCAAGAGACCCAGTACTTC	CASSPGTDQETQYF
TRBV19	.	TRBD1	TRBJ1-6	TGTGCCAGTAGTATAGATCCTCAGGGGGCGGATAATTCACCCCTCCACTTT	CASSIDPQGADNSPLHF
TRBV6-6	.	TRBD2	TRBJ2-3	TGTGCCAGCAGCCTCCTGACTAGCGGGGGCGATACGCAGTATTTT	CASSLLTSGGDTQYF
TRBV18	few	TRBD1	TRBJ1-1	TGTGCCAGCTCACCAGACAGGGGAGTAGGTGAAGCTTTCTTT	CASSPDRGVGEAFF
TRBV19	few	TRBD1	TRBJ1-6	TGTGCCAGTAGTCCCGGGACAGGGGCGAGGGCCCTCCACTTT	CASSPGTGARALHF
TRBV5-8	.	TRBD2	TRBJ2-5	TGTGCCAGCAGCTGGGGTCTAGCGGGGGGGGAGACCCAGTACTTC	CASSWGLAGGETQYF
TRBV5-6	.	.	TRBJ1-6	TGTGCCAGCAGCTTGTTTGAGGCGGGGCGAGATCAATGGGGTTCACCCCTCCACTTT	CASSLFEAGRDQWGSPLHF
TRBV10-3	.	.	TRBJ2-3	TGTGCCATCAGTGAGTCTGAGGGGGGGCCAAATACGCAGTATTTT	CAISESEGGPNTQYF
TRBV30	.	.	TRBJ1-4	TGTGCCTGGAGACCAGGGGTCGCAACTAATGAAAAACTGTTTTTT	CAWRPGVATNEKLFF
TRBV10-3	.	.	TRBJ1-1	TGTGCCATCAGCATCAGGATGGGGAACACTGAAGCTTTCTTT	CAISIRMGNTEAFF
TRBV5-6	.	.	TRBJ1-2	TGTGCCAGCAGCCGAGACAGGAACTATGGCTACACCTTC	CASSRDRNYGYTF
TRBV6-6	.	.	TRBJ1-3	TGTGCCACTTCCTATACGGGGGGGTCCGGAAACACCATATATTTT	CATSYTGGSGNTIYF
TRBV11-2	.	TRBD1	TRBJ1-1	TGTGCCAGCAGCCCGGGACAGGGCGGGGGATATGAAGCTTTCTTT	CASSPGQGGGYEAFF
TRBV9	.	.	TRBJ1-2	TGTGCCAGCAGCGTAAGGGACACAGGGAATCTGGATGGCTACACCTTC	CASSVRDTGNLDGYTF
TRBV7-9	.	TRBD1	TRBJ1-1	TGTGCCATCTACCGAGACCCCCCGGGACAGGGGGCGATGACTGAAGCTTTCTTT	CAIYRDPPGQGAMTEAFF
TRBV10-3	few	TRBD1	TRBJ1-1	TGTGCCATCAGTGAGCCGCGGACAGGGGCGAGTGAAGCTTTCTTT	CAISEPRTGASEAFF
TRBV5-6	few	.	TRBJ1-2	TGTGCCAGCAGCGGGCCAGATGATACGAGTGGCTACACCTTC	CASSGPDDTSGYTF
TRBV6-5	.	.	TRBJ2-5	TGTGCCAGCAGTTACGACAGGCGGGTGGGGACCCAGTACTTC	CASSYDRRVGTQYF
TRBV7-2	.	TRBD1	TRBJ1-4	TGTGCCAGCAGCTTGGGTCGGACAGGGGGGATAGAAAAACTGTTTTTT	CASSLGRTGGIEKLFF
TRBV5-1	few	.	TRBJ1-5	TGCGCCAGCAGCTTGTCAACAGGGAACAATCAGCCCCAGCATTTT	CASSLSTGNNQPQHF
TRBV6-5	.	.	TRBJ1-2	TGTGCCAGCAGCAGAGGTAACTATGGCTACACCTTC	CASSRGNYGYTF
TRBV5-1	.	.	TRBJ2-7	TGCGCCAGCAGCTCGGCCGGGTCTTCGGATACCTACGAGCAGTACTTC	CASSSAGSSDTYEQYF
TRBV10-3	.	TRBD1	TRBJ1-6	TGTGCCATCAGTGAAACGCGGACAGGGGGCAGTTCACCCCTCCACTTT	CAISETRTGGSSPLHF
TRBV29-1	.	TRBD1	TRBJ1-2	TGCAGCGGGGGGACAGCCCCTAACTATGGCTACACCTTC	CSGGTAPNYGYTF
TRBV7-9	few	TRBD2	TRBJ2-3	TGTTCCAGCAGCAGAACTAGCGGGGGAACAGATACGCAGTATTTT	CSSSRTSGGTDTQYF
TRBV2	.	TRBD2	TRBJ2-3	TGTGCCAGCAGTGAGAGCGGGGGGGCCCCAGATACGCAGTATTTT	CASSESGGAPDTQYF
TRBV6-6	.	TRBD1	TRBJ1-2	TGTGCCAGCAGTAAACGACAGGGCCCCTATGGCTACACCTTC	CASSKRQGPYGYTF